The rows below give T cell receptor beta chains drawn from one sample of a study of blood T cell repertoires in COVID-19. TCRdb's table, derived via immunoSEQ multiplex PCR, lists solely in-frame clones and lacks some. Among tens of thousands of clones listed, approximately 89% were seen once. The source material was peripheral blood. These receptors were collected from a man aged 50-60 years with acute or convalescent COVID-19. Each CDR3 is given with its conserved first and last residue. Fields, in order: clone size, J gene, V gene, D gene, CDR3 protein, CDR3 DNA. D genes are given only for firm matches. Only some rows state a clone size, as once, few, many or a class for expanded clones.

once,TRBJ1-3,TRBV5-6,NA,CASSPGVAGNTIYF,TGTGCCAGCAGCCCAGGGGTAGCGGGAAACACCATATATTTT
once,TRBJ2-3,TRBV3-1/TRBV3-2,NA,CASSLSWDSGGDTQYF,TGTGCCAGCAGCCTCTCATGGGACAGCGGGGGAGATACGCAGTATTTT
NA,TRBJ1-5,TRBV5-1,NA,CASSPGAASAINQPQHF,TGCGCCAGCAGCCCTGGCGCGGCTTCTGCCATCAATCAGCCCCAGCATTTT
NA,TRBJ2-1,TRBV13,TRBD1,CASSSDRGRNEQFF,TGTGCCAGCAGCTCGGACAGGGGGAGGAATGAGCAGTTCTTC
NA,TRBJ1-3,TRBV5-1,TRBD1,CASSYRTGPGNTIYF,TGCGCCAGCAGCTACCGGACAGGGCCTGGAAACACCATATATTTT
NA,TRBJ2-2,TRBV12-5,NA,CASGLAGGGGELFF,TGTGCTAGTGGTTTGGCAGGGGGAGGCGGGGAGCTGTTTTTT
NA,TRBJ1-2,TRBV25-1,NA,CASSATGSLRYTF,TGTGCCAGCAGCGCCACAGGGTCTCTTCGGTACACCTTC
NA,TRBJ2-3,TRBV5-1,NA,CASSDEGLSDTQYF,TGCGCCAGCAGCGATGAGGGTTTATCAGATACGCAGTATTTT
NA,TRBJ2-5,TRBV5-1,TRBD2,CASSFSGSPLGTQYF,TGCGCCAGCAGCTTTAGCGGGAGCCCCCTGGGGACCCAGTACTTC
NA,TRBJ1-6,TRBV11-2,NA,CASSLRNSPLHF,TGTGCCAGCAGCCTCCGTAATTCACCCCTCCACTTT
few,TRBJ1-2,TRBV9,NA,CASSGNRAGYTF,TGTGCCAGCAGCGGAAACAGAGCCGGCTACACCTTC
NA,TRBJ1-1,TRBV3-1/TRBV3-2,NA,CASSQALKGGLAEAFF,TGTGCCAGCAGCCAAGCCCTCAAAGGGGGTCTTGCGGAAGCTTTCTTT
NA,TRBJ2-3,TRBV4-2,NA,CASSQDEIAGEYTDTQYF,TGTGCCAGCAGCCAAGATGAGATAGCAGGGGAATACACAGATACGCAGTATTTT
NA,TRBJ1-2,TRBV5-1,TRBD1,CASSPVMTGHLYGYTF,TGCGCCAGCAGCCCTGTGATGACAGGGCACCTCTATGGCTACACCTTC
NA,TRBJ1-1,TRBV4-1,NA,CASSLNRDTNTEAFF,TGCGCCAGCAGCCTAAACAGGGATACGAACACTGAAGCTTTCTTT
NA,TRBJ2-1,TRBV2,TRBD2,CASSGLAHNEQFF,TGTGCCAGCAGTGGACTAGCTCACAATGAGCAGTTCTTC
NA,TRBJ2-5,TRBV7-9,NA,CASSINQETQYF,TGTGCCAGCTCTATTAACCAAGAGACCCAGTACTTC